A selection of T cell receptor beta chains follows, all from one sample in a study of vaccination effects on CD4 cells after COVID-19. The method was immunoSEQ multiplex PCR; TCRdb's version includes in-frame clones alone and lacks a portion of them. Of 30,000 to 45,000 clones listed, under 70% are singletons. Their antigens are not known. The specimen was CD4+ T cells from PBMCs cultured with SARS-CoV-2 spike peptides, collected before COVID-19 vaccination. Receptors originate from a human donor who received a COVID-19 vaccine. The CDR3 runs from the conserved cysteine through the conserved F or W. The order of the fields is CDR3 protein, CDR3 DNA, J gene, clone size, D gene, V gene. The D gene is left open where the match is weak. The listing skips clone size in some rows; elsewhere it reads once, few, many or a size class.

CDR3: CASSRPGTGIYEQYF
DNA: TGTGCCAGCAGTCGCCCCGGGACAGGGATCTACGAGCAGTACTTC
J: TRBJ2-7
size: .
D: TRBD1
V: TRBV7-2

CDR3: CASSLIPLPNTGELFF
DNA: TGTGCCAGCAGCTTAATACCGCTCCCGAACACCGGGGAGCTGTTTTTT
J: TRBJ2-2
size: .
D: .
V: TRBV7-8

CDR3: CASSRTEATNEKLFF
DNA: TGTGCCAGCTCACGAACCGAAGCAACTAATGAAAAACTGTTTTTT
J: TRBJ1-4
size: .
D: .
V: TRBV18

CDR3: CASSPRTRTGSYEQYF
DNA: TGTGCCAGTAGTCCCCGAACCCGGACAGGGTCCTACGAGCAGTACTTC
J: TRBJ2-7
size: few
D: TRBD1
V: TRBV19

CDR3: CASTSGWLGQPQHF
DNA: TGTGCCAGCACCTCCGGGTGGTTGGGACAGCCCCAGCATTTT
J: TRBJ1-5
size: .
D: .
V: TRBV28

CDR3: CASSLGDRGYEQYF
DNA: TGTGCCAGCAGCTTAGGGGACAGGGGCTACGAGCAGTACTTC
J: TRBJ2-7
size: .
D: TRBD1
V: TRBV7-2

CDR3: CASSEAGAEVGYGYTF
DNA: TGTGCCAGCAGTGAAGCAGGGGCCGAAGTCGGCTATGGCTACACCTTC
J: TRBJ1-2
size: many
D: .
V: TRBV6-1

CDR3: CASSLEAQSRAPGNTIYF
DNA: TGTGCCAGCAGCTTAGAAGCGCAGTCACGGGCGCCTGGAAACACCATATATTTT
J: TRBJ1-3
size: .
D: .
V: TRBV7-6

CDR3: CASSQDGQFSNQPQHF
DNA: TGTGCCAGCAGCCAAGATGGGCAGTTTAGCAATCAGCCCCAGCATTTT
J: TRBJ1-5
size: many
D: .
V: TRBV4-2

CDR3: CASSPPVGADTQYF
DNA: TGTGCCAGCTCACCGCCCGTCGGCGCAGATACGCAGTATTTT
J: TRBJ2-3
size: few
D: .
V: TRBV18

CDR3: CASSSRGRADTQYF
DNA: TGTGCCAGCAGTTCCCGGGGAAGGGCAGATACGCAGTATTTT
J: TRBJ2-3
size: .
D: .
V: TRBV6-6

CDR3: CASNTRQGFRETQYF
DNA: TGTGCCAGCAACACGCGACAGGGCTTCAGGGAGACCCAGTACTTC
J: TRBJ2-5
size: .
D: TRBD1
V: TRBV2

CDR3: CAISAYRGGYTF
DNA: TGTGCCATCAGCGCCTACAGGGGCGGCTACACCTTC
J: TRBJ1-2
size: .
D: TRBD1
V: TRBV10-3

CDR3: CSVAPSPDGQETQYF
DNA: TGCAGCGTAGCTCCCTCGCCGGACGGACAAGAGACCCAGTACTTC
J: TRBJ2-5
size: .
D: .
V: TRBV29-1

CDR3: CASSLDYAGGEQFF
DNA: TGTGCCAGCAGCTTGGACTATGCGGGAGGGGAGCAGTTCTTC
J: TRBJ2-1
size: .
D: TRBD2
V: TRBV5-4

CDR3: CASASGANVLTF
DNA: TGTGCCAGCGCCTCTGGGGCCAACGTCCTGACTTTC
J: TRBJ2-6
size: .
D: .
V: TRBV12-3/TRBV12-4

CDR3: CASSLGWAGGSDTQYF
DNA: TGCGCCAGCAGCCTCGGGTGGGCAGGGGGATCAGATACGCAGTATTTT
J: TRBJ2-3
size: .
D: TRBD1
V: TRBV5-1

CDR3: CASTRTGSSYEQYF
DNA: TGTGCCAGCACCCGGACAGGGAGTTCCTACGAGCAGTACTTC
J: TRBJ2-7
size: few
D: TRBD1
V: TRBV5-8

CDR3: CASGLVGGYEQYF
DNA: TGTGCTAGTGGTTTGGTAGGCGGGTACGAGCAGTACTTC
J: TRBJ2-7
size: .
D: .
V: TRBV12-5

CDR3: CSVAQDRGSGYTF
DNA: TGCAGCGTCGCTCAGGACAGGGGATCTGGCTACACCTTC
J: TRBJ1-2
size: few
D: TRBD1
V: TRBV29-1

CDR3: CASSLGTSGSGELFF
DNA: TGTGCCAGCAGTCTAGGGACTAGCGGGTCCGGGGAGCTGTTTTTT
J: TRBJ2-2
size: .
D: TRBD2
V: TRBV27

CDR3: CAWDAPPLHF
DNA: TGTGCCTGGGATGCCCCACCCCTCCACTTT
J: TRBJ1-6
size: few
D: .
V: TRBV30